The next 24 T cell receptor beta chains were all read from a single sample in a study of CD8 T cells in Susac syndrome. Reverse transcription used roughly 0.45 to 1 ug RNA and random hexamers. TCRdb processed the immunoSEQ multiplex PCR reads anew with MiXCR; each CDR3 protein has one entry. The table shows about 200,000 distinct CDR3 sequences, with 95% occurring only once. What was sequenced was CD4+ T cells from PBMCs. The source of these receptors is a human donor in good health.

The rearrangement links TRBV20-1 to TRBJ2-1; D not resolved. Germline CDR1 and CDR2: DFQATT and SNEGSKA (reference sequence). The CDR3 runs to 11 residues. Trimming removed 1 base at V and 8 bases at J, with 6 bases between. CDR3 in amino acids: CSARADDEQFF. The CDR3 coding sequence is TGCAGTGCTAGAGCCGACGATGAGCAGTTCTTC.

This chain connects TRBV30 to TRBJ1-2; a weak D match, TRBD1 (6 bases). This CDR3 comprises 13 residues. V was cut by 0 bases and J by 10 bases, with 15 bases left in between. Germline V lookup: CDR1 GTSNPN, CDR2 SVGIG (reference sequence). CDR3 in DNA: TGTGCCTGGAGTGTACGTCGGGGGCAAGACTACACCTTC. Protein product: CAWSVRRGQDYTF.

The J gene is TRBJ1-1, the V gene TRBV29-1; TRBD1 agrees at 9 bases. Germline V gene data show CDR1 as SQVTM and CDR2 as ANQGSEA. J was trimmed by 7 bases and V by 4 bases; bases with no gene match: 7. This CDR3 has 13 amino acids. CDR3 region: CSVGRDRVGEAFF. CDR3 coding DNA: TGCAGCGTTGGACGGGACAGGGTTGGTGAAGCTTTCTTT.

The rearrangement uses TRBV15 and TRBJ1-3, with TRBD1 matching 7 bases. CDR3 length equals 15 residues. J gave up 4 bases and V 8 bases, and 11 bases lay outside the gene matches. CDR1 is LNHNV, CDR2 YYDKDF, per germline (reference sequence). Here the CDR3 reads CATCRDRRPGNTIYF. DNA for the CDR3: TGTGCCACCTGCCGGGACAGACGACCCGGAAACACCATATATTTT. Based on the CDR3 plus reference TRBV15 and TRBJ1-3, the full variable domain is DAMVIQNPRYQVTQFGKPVTLSCSQTLNHNVMYWYQQKSSQAPKLLFHYYDKDFNNEADTPDNFQSRRPNTSFCFLDIRSPGLGDTAMYLCATCRDRRPGNTIYFGEGSWLTVV.

The V call is TRBV29-1, the J call TRBJ2-3; D is ambiguous. Trimming stripped 0 bases from V and 3 bases from J, with 7 bases between. In germline, CDR1 is SQVTM, CDR2 ANQGSEA. CDR3 length equals 13 residues. The chain's CDR3 is CSVEEGWTDTQYF. DNA of the CDR3: TGCAGCGTTGAAGAAGGGTGGACAGATACGCAGTATTTT.

The chain is built from TRBV12-5 and TRBJ1-6; 9 bases match TRBD1. The CDR3 sequence is 16 residues long. CDR1 is LGHNT, CDR2 FRNRAP, per germline. V was pared by 0 bases and J by 10 bases, with 7 bases of the junction left unmatched. CDR3 nucleotide sequence: TGTGCTAGTGGTTTGGTACTTGGACAGGGGTGGTCACCCCTCCACTTT. Translated, it gives CASGLVLGQGWSPLHF.

The rearrangement uses TRBV5-6 and TRBJ1-2; 8 bases line up with TRBD1. Per the germline V gene, CDR1 is SGHDT and CDR2 is YYEEEE. CDR3 length equals 14 residues. Germline trimming cut 4 bases from V and 5 bases from J; bases unmatched to any gene: 7. DNA of the CDR3: TGTGCCAGCAGCGTGCTACAGGGGGTGTATGGCTACACCTTC. Amino acids: CASSVLQGVYGYTF.

This clonotype has only one observation. The chain recombines TRBV12-3 or TRBV12-4 with TRBJ2-5, with TRBD2 as a possible D gene (5 bases). With 6 bases removed from V and 4 bases from J, the gap between germline ends came to 12 bases. The CDR3 runs 13 residues. The CDR3, as DNA: TGTGCCAGCAGGCGGGCAGTTGGAGAGACCCAGTACTTC. It yields the protein CASRRAVGETQYF.

J is TRBJ1-1 and V is TRBV14; D call uncertain. Germline assignment: CDR1 SGHDN and CDR2 FVKESK. The CDR3 has 13 amino acids. Trimming cost V 1 base and J 7 bases, with 10 bases left between them. Written as DNA, the CDR3 is TGTGCCAGCAGCCAAGCACGGACGGGTGAAGCTTTCTTT. Protein: CASSQARTGEAFF. The full variable domain, with the rest looked up from reference TRBV14 and TRBJ1-1, is EAGVTQFPSHSVIEKGQTVTLRCDPISGHDNLYWYRRVMGKEIKFLLHFVKESKQDESGMPNNRFLAERTGGTYSTLKVQPAELEDSGVYFCASSQARTGEAFFGQGTRLTVV.

The chain couples TRBV20-1 to TRBJ2-1; maybe TRBD1 (5 bases). Looked up from germline, CDR1 is DFQATT and CDR2 is SNEGSKA (reference sequence). V lost 6 bases to trimming and J lost 7 bases, with 19 bases between them. CDR3 length equals 14 residues. CDR3 sequence reads: CSALYAAGSNEQFF. The CDR3 nucleotides are TGCAGTGCGTTATACGCGGCAGGGTCGAATGAGCAGTTCTTC.

The chain links TRBV7-2 to TRBJ2-7, with 7 bases matching TRBD2. Germline V gives CDR1 SGHTA, CDR2 FQGNSA. The V segment lost 3 bases and the J segment 1 base; nucleotides outside the gene matches: 3. CDR3 length: 14 amino acids. The CDR3 region is CASSFAGLSYEQYF. CDR3 in DNA: TGTGCCAGCAGCTTCGCGGGACTATCCTACGAGCAGTACTTC.

This clonotype was detected once. This sequence joins TRBV18 and TRBJ2-5, with TRBD2 as a possible D gene (5 bases). Germline CDR1 and CDR2: KGHSH and LQKENI. CDR3 length: 14 residues. The ends were cut back, 6 bases at V and 2 bases at J, with 13 bases in the middle. The CDR3 spells CASSTSGIQETQYF. The CDR3 DNA reads as TGTGCCAGCTCCACTTCGGGAATTCAAGAGACCCAGTACTTC. Complete variable domain (other parts from reference TRBV18 and TRBJ2-5): NAGVMQNPRHLVRRRGQEARLRCSPMKGHSHVYWYRQLPEEGLKFMVYLQKENIIDESGMPKERFSAEFPKEGPSILRIQQVVRGDSAAYFCASSTSGIQETQYFGPGTRLLVL.

This chain links TRBV20-1 with TRBJ2-1; tentatively, D is TRBD2 (6 bases). This CDR3 contains 16 residues. From germline, CDR1 is DFQATT and CDR2 SNEGSKA (reference sequence). The CDR3 nucleotides are TGCAGCTTAGGCAGGGCGGGACTTCTAGGGTACAATGAGCAGTTCTTC. It yields the protein CSLGRAGLLGYNEQFF.

This chain uses TRBV7-2 with TRBJ2-3; tentatively, D is TRBD1 (6 bases). CDR1 SGHTA and CDR2 FQGNSA come from the germline V gene. This CDR3 contains 12 residues. V lost 5 bases to trimming and J lost 7 bases, with 10 bases between them. The CDR3 DNA follows: TGTGCCAGCAGCGCAGGGACAAATACGCAGTATTTT. Protein: CASSAGTNTQYF.

The V gene is TRBV3-1, the J gene TRBJ2-3, with D tentatively TRBD1 (5 bases). The V gene's germline CDR1 is LGHDT and CDR2 YNNKEL (reference sequence). V lost 4 bases and J 3 bases, leaving 17 bases between the germline ends. The CDR3 extends over 16 amino acids. Here the CDR3 reads CASSPGQGQATDTQYF. The CDR3 nucleotides read TGTGCCAGCAGCCCGGGCCAGGGCCAAGCGACAGATACGCAGTATTTT.

This chain connects TRBV20-1 to TRBJ1-4, with D hard to call. CDR1 is DFQATT, CDR2 SNEGSKA, per germline (reference sequence). This CDR3 is built from 15 residues. Trimming shortened V by 4 bases and J by 0 bases, and 12 bases separated the two germline ends. CDR3 region: CSATGHFTTNEKLFF. The CDR3 coding sequence is TGCAGTGCTACCGGCCATTTCACAACTAATGAAAAACTGTTTTTT.

The chain uses TRBV15 and TRBJ1-4; D is ambiguous. Per the germline V gene, CDR1 is LNHNV and CDR2 is YYDKDF (reference sequence). V was shortened by 0 bases and J by 8 bases, with 7 bases between the two germline ends. The CDR3 has 13 amino acids. CDR3 bases: TGTGCCACCAGCAGAGACTCCGGGGAAAAACTGTTTTTT. As protein: CATSRDSGEKLFF.

This chain joins TRBV2 and TRBJ1-5; a possible D gene is TRBD1 (5 bases). Germline V gene sequence: CDR1 SNHLY, CDR2 FYNNEI. There are 14 residues in the CDR3. V lost 4 bases to trimming and J lost 2 bases, with 9 bases between them. DNA for the CDR3: TGTGCCAGCAGTGTTGGGACCGGCAATCAGCCCCAGCATTTT. The encoded protein is CASSVGTGNQPQHF.

J is TRBJ2-4 and V is TRBV27; weak D call: TRBD1 (6 bases). There are 16 residues in the CDR3. The germline V and J ends were trimmed by 4 bases and 0 bases, with 13 bases remaining between them. Germline values: CDR1 MNHEY, CDR2 SMNVEV (reference sequence). For the CDR3, the DNA is TGTGCCAGCAGTTCCAACCTGGACAGAGCCAAAAACATTCAGTACTTC. Residues: CASSSNLDRAKNIQYF.

This chain links TRBV20-1 with TRBJ1-5; D remains ambiguous. The germline V gene has CDR1 DFQATT and CDR2 SNEGSKA (reference sequence). This CDR3 has 15 amino acids. V lost 3 bases and J lost 7, with 19 bases in between. The CDR3 loop reads CSASAPLVERQPQHF. As DNA, the CDR3 is TGCAGTGCTAGCGCACCCCTCGTAGAGAGACAGCCCCAGCATTTT.

The chain employs TRBV19 and TRBJ2-5; D gene ambiguous. CDR3 size: 14 residues. Germline CDR1 and CDR2: LNHDA and SQIVND (reference sequence). Trimming took 4 bases from V and 5 from J, leaving 14 bases between them. In DNA form, the CDR3 reads TGTGCCAGTAGTAGGACGGCCGAGCAGGAGACCCAGTACTTC. Its translation: CASSRTAEQETQYF.

The V gene is TRBV13, the J gene TRBJ1-2, with D unclear. Germline-derived CDR1 and CDR2 are PRHDT and FYEKMQ (reference sequence). V shed 5 bases and J shed 1 base, with 8 bases lying between them. The CDR3 spans 13 residues. The CDR3 region is CASSEGHNYGYTF. The CDR3 DNA follows: TGTGCCAGCAGCGAAGGCCATAACTATGGCTACACCTTC.

The rearrangement uses TRBV29-1 and TRBJ2-6, with 7 bases that match TRBD1. The CDR3 is made up of 14 amino acids. Germline V gene sequence: CDR1 SQVTM, CDR2 ANQGSEA. Trimming at V came to 6 bases and at J to 2 bases, leaving 4 bases not matched to a gene. CDR3 sequence: CSVQGSAGANVLTF. The DNA of the CDR3 is TGCAGCGTACAGGGGTCAGCTGGGGCCAACGTCCTGACTTTC.

This chain uses TRBV20-1 with TRBJ2-5; either TRBD1 or TRBD2 may fit D (6 bases each). CDR3 length: 15 amino acids. The germline V and J ends were trimmed by 1 base and 7 bases, with 19 bases remaining between them. Per the germline V gene, CDR1 is DFQATT and CDR2 is SNEGSKA (reference sequence). The chain's CDR3 is CSARVASGAHGTQYF. As DNA, the CDR3 is TGCAGTGCTAGAGTGGCCTCGGGGGCGCATGGGACCCAGTACTTC.